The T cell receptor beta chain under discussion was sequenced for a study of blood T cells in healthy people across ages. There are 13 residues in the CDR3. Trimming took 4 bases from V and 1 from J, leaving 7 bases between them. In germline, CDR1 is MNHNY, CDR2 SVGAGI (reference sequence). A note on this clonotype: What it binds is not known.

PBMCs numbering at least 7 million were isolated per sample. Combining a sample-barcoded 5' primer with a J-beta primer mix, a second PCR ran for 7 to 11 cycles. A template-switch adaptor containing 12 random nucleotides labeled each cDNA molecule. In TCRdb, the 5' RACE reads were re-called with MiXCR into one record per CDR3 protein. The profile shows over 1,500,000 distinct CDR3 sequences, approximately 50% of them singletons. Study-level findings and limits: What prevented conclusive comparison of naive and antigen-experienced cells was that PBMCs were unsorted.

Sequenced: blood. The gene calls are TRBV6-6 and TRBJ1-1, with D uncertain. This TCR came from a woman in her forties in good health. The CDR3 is CASSSEANTEAFF. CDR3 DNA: TGTGCCAGCAGTTCTGAGGCGAACACTGAAGCTTTCTTT.